These 28 T cell receptor beta chains share one sample of origin, sequenced in a study of T cell responses to AZD1222 COVID-19 vaccine (dated by TCRdb to the early 2020s). Library construction relied on the immunoSEQ multiplex PCR assay. Entries here come from immuneACCESS through TCRdb and include only in-frame sequences with V and J called. Some clones fail to appear in such tables; in the studies checked, an unresolved V gene covers under half of the shortfall, and the cause of the remainder is unknown. The table for this sample lists about 120,000 clones; 80% to 90% of them were counted only once. Around 2.4% of the sample rests with the top ten. Taken with the paper, the label for time point translates to: baseline before first vaccination. The sample here was peripheral blood, taken on day 0 of AZD1222 vaccination. The receptors shown here come from an adult in good health.

This chain connects TRBV28 to TRBJ1-1; D not resolved. Germline values: CDR1 MDHEN, CDR2 SYDVKM. The CDR3 runs to 14 residues. V shed 4 bases and J shed 4 bases, with 13 bases lying between them. The CDR3 region is CASSSPPHPTEAFF. CDR3 nucleotide sequence: TGTGCCAGCAGTTCGCCCCCCCACCCCACTGAAGCTTTCTTT.

The chain has TRBV28 and TRBJ1-1; 7 bases align to TRBD1. This CDR3 is built from 15 residues. Germline values: CDR1 MDHEN, CDR2 SYDVKM. The ends lost 6 bases at V and 3 bases at J; junction bases unmatched: 10. For the CDR3, the DNA is TGTGCCAGCAGACCTTCTCTGGACAGGCACACTGAAGCTTTCTTT. Its translation is CASRPSLDRHTEAFF.

The chain links TRBV6-5 to TRBJ2-5; D may be TRBD1 (6 bases). Trimming removed 6 bases from V and 1 base from J, with 15 bases in between. The CDR3 covers 15 residues. Germline V CDR1 and CDR2: MNHEY, SVGAGI. CDR3 region: CASSKQGKFQETQYF. The CDR3 coding sequence is TGTGCCAGCAGCAAACAGGGAAAGTTCCAAGAGACCCAGTACTTC.

This clone has more than one count but fewer than ten. CDR3: CATGRSYEQYF. CDR3 DNA sequence: TGTGCCACGGGTAGATCCTACGAGCAGTACTTC. The chain couples TRBV2 to TRBJ2-7, with D uncertain. CDR1 is SNHLY and CDR2 is FYNNEI in the germline V gene. V was cut by 10 bases and J by 1 base, with 8 bases left in between. The CDR3 loop spans 11 amino acids.

The J gene is TRBJ2-1, the V gene TRBV4-1; D may be TRBD2 (6 bases). V lost 0 bases and J lost 1, with 10 bases in between. Germline CDR1 is MGHRA and CDR2 is YSYEKL. CDR3 length: 16 residues. The CDR3 DNA is TGCGCCAGCAGCCAAGATCCGGGGAGGTCCTACAATGAGCAGTTCTTC. It codes for CASSQDPGRSYNEQFF.

CDR3 DNA: TGTGCCAGCAGCTTGGAAGTAGCGGCCCTCCCCGGGGAGCTGTTTTTT. It codes for CASSLEVAALPGELFF. The chain recombines TRBV5-8 with TRBJ2-2, with D possibly being TRBD2 (6 bases). V lost 0 bases and J 6 bases, leaving 15 bases between the germline ends. The CDR3 totals 16 residues. The germline gives CDR1 SGHTS, CDR2 YDEGEE.

This clone was picked up a small number of times. The chain uses TRBV7-8 and TRBJ1-3; no reliable D call. V lost 5 bases and J lost 0, with 11 bases in between. This CDR3 spans 15 amino acids. The germline gives CDR1 SGHVS, CDR2 FQNEAQ. This chain's CDR3 is CASSTGRSSGNTIYF. CDR3 sequence (DNA): TGTGCCAGCAGCACCGGACGGAGCTCTGGAAACACCATATATTTT.

V is TRBV28 and J is TRBJ2-1, with D perhaps matching TRBD2 (5 bases). Germline V lookup: CDR1 MDHEN, CDR2 SYDVKM. This CDR3 contains 14 residues. Trimming shortened V by 7 bases and J by 5 bases, and 15 bases separated the two germline ends. The CDR3 loop is CASMRADLHNEQFF. The CDR3 coding sequence is TGTGCCAGCATGCGAGCGGATTTACACAATGAGCAGTTCTTC. The whole variable domain, filled in from reference TRBV28 and TRBJ2-1, reads DVKVTQSSRYLVKRTGEKVFLECVQDMDHENMFWYRQDPGLGLRLIYFSYDVKMKEKGDIPEGYSVSREKKERFSLILESASTNQTSMYLCASMRADLHNEQFFGPGTRLTVL.

This chain connects TRBV24-1 to TRBJ2-3; D unclear. V was cut by 9 bases and J by 1 base, with 16 bases left in between. Germline CDR1 is KGHDR and CDR2 is SFDVKD. CDR3 length: 15 amino acids. In nucleotides, the CDR3 is TGTGCCACCCCTACCCCCTCCCGTCGCACAGATACGCAGTATTTT. Residues: CATPTPSRRTDTQYF.

This rearrangement joins TRBV7-3 to TRBJ2-2; 11 nucleotides line up with TRBD2. Germline CDR1 SGHTA, CDR2 FQGTGA. This CDR3 comprises 16 residues. Germline trimming cut 6 bases from V and 2 bases from J; bases unmatched to any gene: 5. The CDR3 loop reads CASRDTSGGNTGELFF. In DNA, the CDR3 is TGTGCCAGCAGGGATACTAGCGGGGGAAACACCGGGGAGCTGTTTTTT.

In this sample, this clone turned up once. The chain links TRBV14 to TRBJ2-1; no reliable D call. This CDR3 contains 15 residues. Germline V CDR1 and CDR2: SGHDN, FVKESK. Deletions cut 1 base from V and 5 bases from J, with 12 bases between. CDR3 DNA sequence: TGTGCCAGCAGCCAAGGTAGTATTCGGAACAATGAGCAGTTCTTC. This encodes CASSQGSIRNNEQFF.

The chain couples TRBV11-2 to TRBJ1-4; D perhaps matches TRBD1 (6 bases). V lost 5 bases and J lost 4, with 8 bases in between. CDR1 is SGHAT and CDR2 is FQNNGV in the germline V gene. The CDR3 is 13 amino acids. In DNA form, the CDR3 reads TGTGCCAGCAGCGGCAGGGGTAATGAAAAACTGTTTTTT. Its translation is CASSGRGNEKLFF.

This chain connects TRBV3-1 (or the pseudogene TRBV3-2) to TRBJ1-1, with unresolved D. The length of the CDR3 is 14 residues. The germline gives CDR1 LGHDT, CDR2 YNNKEL (reference sequence). V gave up 0 bases and J gave up 5 bases, with 10 bases separating them. Written as DNA, the CDR3 is TGTGCCAGCAGCCAAGACGGGGTGGGGACTGAAGCTTTCTTT. Translated, it gives CASSQDGVGTEAFF.

This clone has just a few counts. The V call is TRBV5-1, the J call TRBJ2-5, with TRBD2 matching over 11 bases. In germline, CDR1 is SGHRS, CDR2 YFSETQ. The CDR3 has 16 amino acids. Germline trimming cut 0 bases from V and 4 bases from J; bases unmatched to any gene: 5. Here the CDR3 DNA reads TGCGCCAGCAGCTTGGCCCTAGCGGGAGGTGGAGAGACCCAGTACTTC. Translating gives CASSLALAGGGETQYF.

V and J are TRBV15 and TRBJ1-1; the D gene is possibly TRBD1 (6 bases). Trimming cost V 5 bases and J 3 bases, with 10 bases left between them. Germline CDR1 and CDR2: LNHNV and YYDKDF (reference sequence). The CDR3 consists of 13 residues. CDR3: CATSDRGYTEAFF. The CDR3 DNA reads TGTGCCACCAGCGATAGGGGGTACACTGAAGCTTTCTTT.

This chain joins TRBV11-2 and TRBJ2-1; either TRBD1 or TRBD2 may fit D (5 bases each). Trimming shortened V by 5 bases and J by 4 bases, and 24 bases separated the two germline ends. Germline V CDR1 and CDR2: SGHAT, FQNNGV. This CDR3 is built from 18 residues. The CDR3 loop reads CASSLLGRGRHLYNEQFF. The CDR3 region has the DNA TGTGCCAGCAGCCTTTTGGGCCGGGGCCGTCACCTTTACAATGAGCAGTTCTTC. The entire variable domain, with the rest obtained from reference TRBV11-2 and TRBJ2-1, is as follows: EAGVAQSPRYKIIEKRQSVAFWCNPISGHATLYWYQQILGQGPKLLIQFQNNGVVDDSQLPKDRFSAERLKGVDSTLKIQPAKLEDSAVYLCASSLLGRGRHLYNEQFFGPGTRLTVL.

V and J are TRBV30 and TRBJ2-1; 8 bases are a match to TRBD1. Germline CDR1 GTSNPN, CDR2 SVGIG (reference sequence). V shed 5 bases and J 4 bases; nucleotides not matched to a gene: 7. CDR3 length: 14 amino acids. The CDR3 loop is CAWDRGEPYNEQFF. As DNA, the CDR3 is TGTGCCTGGGACAGGGGCGAGCCATACAATGAGCAGTTCTTC.

The chain recombines TRBV3-1 (or the pseudogene TRBV3-2) with TRBJ1-5; D uncertain. The germline gives CDR1 LGHDT, CDR2 YNNKEL (reference sequence). With 0 bases removed from V and 0 bases from J, the gap between germline ends came to 6 bases. CDR3 size: 15 residues. The CDR3: CASSQEWYSNQPQHF. CDR3 nucleotide sequence: TGTGCCAGCAGCCAAGAGTGGTATAGCAATCAGCCCCAGCATTTT.

V is TRBV28 and J is TRBJ2-1; D ambiguous. The CDR3 has 15 residues. V was trimmed by 2 bases and J by 5 bases, leaving 13 bases between them. The germline gives CDR1 MDHEN, CDR2 SYDVKM. DNA for the CDR3: TGTGCCAGCAGTTTAGTGGGGTTGTTGGACAATGAGCAGTTCTTC. Translation gives CASSLVGLLDNEQFF.

There are a few counts of this clone. This chain links TRBV30 with TRBJ2-2, with D perhaps TRBD1 (5 bases). Trimming pared 5 bases from V and 10 bases from J, leaving 23 bases between. The CDR3 sequence is 15 residues long. Germline V lookup: CDR1 GTSNPN, CDR2 SVGIG (reference sequence). CDR3 DNA sequence: TGTGCCTGGTCGATCAACCAACAGGTTCGGGCGGAGCTGTTTTTT. Protein product: CAWSINQQVRAELFF.

This chain uses TRBV30 with TRBJ2-2; D ambiguous. The V and J ends lost 2 bases and 6 bases respectively, with 10 bases between them. CDR1 is GTSNPN, CDR2 SVGIG, per germline (reference sequence). The CDR3 is 13 amino acids. The CDR3, as DNA: TGTGCCTGGAGTTGGAATACTGCCGGGGAGCTGTTTTTT. It encodes CAWSWNTAGELFF.

The CDR3 bases are TGTGCCAGCAGTTTGGTTAAGGGGGGGTCTTCACCCCTCCACTTT. Its protein is CASSLVKGGSSPLHF. The chain joins TRBV28 to TRBJ1-6; a possible D gene is TRBD1 (6 bases). CDR3 length equals 15 residues. Germline-derived CDR1 and CDR2 are MDHEN and SYDVKM. Trimming took off 3 bases at V and 9 bases at J, with 15 bases between the two ends.

The table lists this clone with a count of one. J is TRBJ1-2 and V is TRBV28, with a possible D match to TRBD1 (5 bases). V gave up 10 bases and J gave up 2 bases, with 11 bases separating them. CDR1 and CDR2 (germline): MDHEN, SYDVKM. CDR3 size: 12 residues. The CDR3 nucleotides are TGTGCCACCTATGACAGCAACTATGGCTACACCTTC. It yields the protein CATYDSNYGYTF.

CDR3 in DNA: TGTGCCAGCAAACGGGGGAGCTCCTATAATTCACCCCTCCACTTT. Translation gives CASKRGSSYNSPLHF. V is TRBV7-8 and J is TRBJ1-6; tentative D call: TRBD1 (5 bases). The V end was cut by 7 bases, the J end by 0 bases, with 10 bases between. The germline V gene encodes CDR1 SGHVS and CDR2 FQNEAQ. This CDR3 comprises 15 residues.

This clone was seen only once. The chain has TRBV6-5 and TRBJ1-1; D not certain. The CDR3 contains 15 residues. Germline V gene data show CDR1 as MNHEY and CDR2 as SVGAGI. V shed 8 bases and J shed 2 bases, with 18 bases lying between them. The CDR3 coding sequence is TGTGCCAGCCATACCCTAGGTACGGGAAACACTGAAGCTTTCTTT. Translating it yields CASHTLGTGNTEAFF.

This rearrangement joins TRBV4-1 to TRBJ1-2, with 7 nucleotides matching TRBD1. CDR3 length: 19 amino acids. Germline V gene sequence: CDR1 MGHRA, CDR2 YSYEKL. V was pared by 0 bases and J by 4 bases, with 17 bases of the junction left unmatched. The chain's CDR3 is CASSQDLTLGQRSLYGYTF. In nucleotides, the CDR3 is TGCGCCAGCAGCCAAGATCTAACCCTGGGACAGAGGTCTCTCTATGGCTACACCTTC.

In regard to this clone: The sample contains more than one DNA sequence encoding this CDR3. This chain joins TRBV7-6 and TRBJ1-1; D not resolved. The CDR3 spans 15 residues. CDR1 and CDR2 (germline): SGHVS, FNYEAQ. The germline V and J ends were trimmed by 2 bases and 1 base, with 11 bases remaining between them. The CDR3: CASSLSPGENTEAFF. CDR3 nucleotides: TGTGCCAGCAGCTTATCTCCTGGGGAGAACACTGAAGCTTTCTTT.

The chain recombines TRBV15 with TRBJ2-5, with D possibly being TRBD2 (5 bases). The germline CDR1 and CDR2 sequences are LNHNV and YYDKDF (reference sequence). This CDR3 has 13 amino acids. The V end lost 6 bases, the J end lost 9 bases, and 17 bases lay between the germline ends. CDR3 amino acids: CATRGMGSGAQYF. CDR3 in DNA: TGTGCCACCAGGGGGATGGGGAGTGGGGCCCAGTACTTC.